Listed here are 25 T cell receptor beta chains from one sample, sequenced in a study of shared clonotypes between healthy human individuals. Only CD45RO-negative cells positively selected for CCR7 counted as naive CD8 cells, so terminally differentiated effector memory CD45RA+ cells were excluded. TCRdb keeps only in-frame clones here, not all; method: immunoSEQ multiplex PCR. The sample includes some 2.1 million clones, 85% to 95% of them seen just once. The material sequenced was naive CD8+ T cells sorted from blood. Receptors originate from a man younger than 35 in good health.

The chain combines TRBV11-2 with TRBJ2-3; tentative D call: TRBD2 (6 bases). Trimming pared 1 base from V and 6 bases from J, leaving 11 bases between. This CDR3 has 14 amino acids. CDR1 is SGHAT, CDR2 FQNNGV, per germline. CDR3 amino acids: CASSLAGVQDTQYF. The CDR3 DNA follows: TGTGCCAGCAGCTTAGCGGGGGTACAGGATACGCAGTATTTT.

The J gene is TRBJ1-2, the V gene TRBV7-6; 7 bases are a match to TRBD1. CDR1 is SGHVS and CDR2 is FNYEAQ in the germline V gene. Unmatched junction bases numbered 16, after V lost 5 bases and J lost 7 bases. CDR3 length equals 16 residues. The CDR3 loop reads CASSPLSGQTPRGYTF. The DNA of the CDR3 is TGTGCCAGCAGCCCCCTCTCGGGACAGACGCCTCGTGGCTACACCTTC.

The chain links TRBV5-1 to TRBJ1-6; a possible D gene is TRBD1 (6 bases). CDR1 and CDR2 from the germline V gene are SGHRS and YFSETQ. The CDR3 has 15 amino acids. V dropped 4 bases and J dropped 8 bases, with 16 bases sitting between them. The CDR3 sequence is CASSNPRGGHSPLHF. As DNA, the CDR3 is TGCGCCAGCAGCAACCCACGCGGGGGGCATTCACCCCTCCACTTT.

The V and J genes are TRBV5-6 and TRBJ1-1, with 7 bases that match TRBD1. The germline gives CDR1 SGHDT, CDR2 YYEEEE. V lost 2 bases, J lost 1 base, and 2 bases stayed unmatched. This CDR3 contains 14 residues. This CDR3 reads CASSLRQGNTEAFF. For the CDR3, the DNA is TGTGCCAGCAGCTTACGACAGGGGAACACTGAAGCTTTCTTT.

The chain joins TRBV15 to TRBJ2-1, with D unclear. V was clipped by 7 bases and J by 10 bases, with 11 bases between them. In germline, CDR1 is LNHNV, CDR2 YYDKDF (reference sequence). The CDR3 sequence is 11 residues long. The CDR3 is CATNSGYEQFF. CDR3 bases: TGTGCCACCAACTCCGGATACGAGCAGTTCTTC. Based on the CDR3 plus reference TRBV15 and TRBJ2-1, the full variable domain is DAMVIQNPRYQVTQFGKPVTLSCSQTLNHNVMYWYQQKSSQAPKLLFHYYDKDFNNEADTPDNFQSRRPNTSFCFLDIRSPGLGDTAMYLCATNSGYEQFFGPGTRLTVL.

The chain has TRBV7-8 and TRBJ1-1, with D possibly matching TRBD1 (5 bases). V was clipped by 0 bases and J by 4 bases, with 12 bases between them. This CDR3 comprises 15 residues. The germline gives CDR1 SGHVS, CDR2 FQNEAQ. The CDR3, as DNA: TGTGCCAGCAGCTTAGCGCGGGGGGGAGGCACTGAAGCTTTCTTT. This translates into CASSLARGGGTEAFF. The variable domain in full, completed from reference TRBV7-8 and TRBJ1-1, reads GAGVSQSPRYKVAKRGQDVALRCDPISGHVSLFWYQQALGQGPEFLTYFQNEAQLDKSGLPSDRFFAERPEGSVSTLKIQRTQQEDSAVYLCASSLARGGGTEAFFGQGTRLTVV.

This clone was recorded only once. The chain is built from TRBV5-3 and TRBJ1-4; D possibly corresponds to TRBD1 (6 bases). TRBV5-3 is known as an ORF, though its function is uncertain. Trimming pared 3 bases from V and 7 bases from J, leaving 19 bases between. CDR3 length equals 16 residues. The CDR3 DNA is TGTGCCAGAAGCTGGGGGCGGCGATCCCCCCTTGAAAAACTGTTTTTT. It codes for CARSWGRRSPLEKLFF.

The rearrangement links TRBV9 to TRBJ2-7, with D tentatively TRBD1 or TRBD2 (5 bases each). Germline V CDR1 and CDR2: SGDLS, YYNGEE. This CDR3 comprises 16 residues. Trimming took 4 bases from V and 1 from J, leaving 18 bases between them. The CDR3 DNA sequence: TGTGCCAGCAGCTTGCACCGGGACCAACCTTCCTACGAGCAGTACTTC. This sequence encodes CASSLHRDQPSYEQYF.

The chain employs TRBV19 and TRBJ2-3; 12 bases agree with TRBD2. The CDR3 consists of 15 residues. V shed 2 bases, J shed 4 bases, and the junction held 1 base outside the gene matches. Germline V lookup: CDR1 LNHDA, CDR2 SQIVND (reference sequence). The CDR3 bases are TGTGCCAGTAGTATAACTAGCGGGGGGTCAGATACGCAGTATTTT. This gives the protein CASSITSGGSDTQYF.

This chain links TRBV18 with TRBJ2-1; possibly TRBD2 for D (6 bases). The CDR3 contains 18 residues. Germline V CDR1 and CDR2: KGHSH, LQKENI. The V gene lost 3 bases and the J gene lost 4 bases, with 22 bases spanning the gap. The CDR3 nucleotides are TGTGCCAGCTCACCCCTTAACGTACTAGCCGGAGGGTACAATGAGCAGTTCTTC. It is translated as CASSPLNVLAGGYNEQFF.

CDR3 sequence (DNA): TGTGCCAGCAGCACCGAGACAGGGACGGTCTACGAGCAGTACTTC. Translated: CASSTETGTVYEQYF. V gene TRBV9 combines with J gene TRBJ2-7; 7 bases are a match to TRBD1. The CDR3 covers 15 residues. CDR1 is SGDLS, CDR2 YYNGEE, per germline. V lost 4 bases to trimming and J lost 3 bases; unmatched junction nucleotides: 10.

The chain is built from TRBV18 and TRBJ2-3, with 9 bases identical to TRBD2. From germline, CDR1 is KGHSH and CDR2 LQKENI. V shed 0 bases, J shed 8 bases, and the junction held 6 bases outside the gene matches. The CDR3 is 15 amino acids. The CDR3 DNA reads TGTGCCAGCTCACCACCGATGATAGCGGGGGCTACGCAGTATTTT. It encodes CASSPPMIAGATQYF.

The chain employs TRBV19 and TRBJ2-5; no clear D gene. CDR1 LNHDA and CDR2 SQIVND come from the germline V gene (reference sequence). This CDR3 spans 13 amino acids. The V and J ends lost 6 bases and 3 bases respectively, with 11 bases between them. CDR3 residues: CASRVTGEETQYF. The CDR3 coding sequence is TGTGCCAGTAGGGTGACTGGCGAAGAGACCCAGTACTTC.

About this clone: Other DNA variants within this sample encode the same CDR3. The chain links TRBV6-6 to TRBJ2-7; D may be TRBD1 (6 bases). This CDR3 is 14 amino acids long. V was trimmed by 3 bases and J by 1 base, leaving 10 bases between them. Germline V gene sequence: CDR1 MNHNY, CDR2 SVGAGI (reference sequence). The CDR3 sequence: CASSYAGQSYEQYF. CDR3 bases: TGTGCCAGCAGTTATGCCGGACAGTCCTACGAGCAGTACTTC.

The CDR3 protein is CASSYGRGSGHYEQYF. The CDR3 DNA sequence: TGTGCCAGCAGTTACGGCCGGGGTAGCGGGCACTACGAGCAGTACTTC. V usage is TRBV6-7 and J usage is TRBJ2-7; 7 bases fit TRBD2. TRBV6-7 is sorted into the ORF group, with uncertain function. The CDR3 contains 16 residues. The V segment lost 2 bases and the J segment 3 bases; nucleotides outside the gene matches: 10.

The chain recombines TRBV7-9 with TRBJ2-5; D not resolved. The V gene lost 10 bases and the J gene lost 1 base, with 13 bases spanning the gap. Germline loops: CDR1 SEHNR, CDR2 FQNEAQ (reference sequence). The CDR3 sequence is 13 residues long. For the CDR3, the DNA is TGTGCCACCGCTCAAGGAATCCAAGAGACCCAGTACTTC. It yields the protein CATAQGIQETQYF. The full variable domain, its missing parts supplied by reference TRBV7-9 and TRBJ2-5, is DTGVSQNPRHKITKRGQNVTFRCDPISEHNRLYWYRQTLGQGPEFLTYFQNEAQLEKSRLLSDRFSAERPKGSFSTLEIQRTEQGDSAMYLCATAQGIQETQYFGPGTRLLVL.

As concerns this clone: Different DNA sequences within this sample yield the same CDR3. V and J are TRBV6-6 and TRBJ1-6; D may be TRBD1 (5 bases). Germline CDR1 MNHNY, CDR2 SVGAGI (reference sequence). V was shortened by 4 bases and J by 8 bases, with 9 bases between the two germline ends. This CDR3 has 13 amino acids. The CDR3 loop is CASSLGGDSPLHF. The CDR3 bases are TGTGCCAGCAGTTTGGGAGGGGATTCACCCCTCCACTTT.

The chain combines TRBV27 with TRBJ1-1, with D perhaps TRBD1 (5 bases). Between the trimmed V and J ends, which lost 5 bases and 3 bases, there was a span of 16 bases. The germline CDR1 and CDR2 sequences are MNHEY and SMNVEV (reference sequence). The length of the CDR3 is 15 residues. CDR3 loop: CASSPSRAGDTEAFF. The CDR3 DNA is TGTGCCAGCAGTCCCAGCCGGGCGGGGGACACTGAAGCTTTCTTT.

This clone came up once. V and J are TRBV30 and TRBJ1-5; 12 positions match TRBD1. Germline CDR1 and CDR2: GTSNPN and SVGIG (reference sequence). Trimming cost V 1 base and J 6 bases; bases outside gene matches: 4. This CDR3 region has 15 residues. The CDR3 DNA reads as TGTGCCTGGAGTGGGGACAGGGGGCTCGGTCAGCCCCAGCATTTT. Translated, it gives CAWSGDRGLGQPQHF.

The chain joins TRBV13 to TRBJ2-5, with TRBD1 matching 7 bases. The CDR3 contains 14 residues. CDR1 and CDR2 (germline): PRHDT, FYEKMQ (reference sequence). V gave up 1 base and J gave up 3 bases; unmatched junction bases: 2. The CDR3 bases are TGTGCCAGCAGCTTAGTGGGACAGAAAGAGACCCAGTACTTC. Amino acid sequence: CASSLVGQKETQYF.

This clone appeared a single time. The chain links TRBV14 to TRBJ1-2; a possible D gene is TRBD1 (5 bases). The CDR3 runs to 16 residues. Germline CDR1 is SGHDN and CDR2 is FVKESK. Trimming removed 4 bases at V and 5 bases at J, with 20 bases between. Here the CDR3 reads CASSPPGPGRGYGYTF. The CDR3 DNA reads as TGTGCCAGCAGCCCCCCGGGGCCAGGGCGAGGATATGGCTACACCTTC.

This clone was seen once. V and J are TRBV19 and TRBJ1-1; 12 positions match TRBD1. With V trimmed by 8 bases and J by 4 bases, 2 bases remained unmatched. The CDR3 is made up of 13 amino acids. The germline CDR1 and CDR2 sequences are LNHDA and SQIVND (reference sequence). The CDR3 loop is CASWDRGLTEAFF. CDR3 in DNA: TGTGCCAGTTGGGACAGGGGGCTCACTGAAGCTTTCTTT.

The V gene is TRBV7-3, the J gene TRBJ2-1; 8 nucleotides line up with TRBD2. The J segment lost 8 bases and the V segment lost 5 bases, leaving 5 bases of the junction unmatched. Germline V gene sequence: CDR1 SGHTA, CDR2 FQGTGA. The CDR3 covers 13 residues. CDR3 in amino acids: CASSRQAGDEQFF. The CDR3 DNA reads TGTGCCAGCAGCCGTCAAGCGGGGGATGAGCAGTTCTTC. The full variable domain, with the rest looked up from reference TRBV7-3 and TRBJ2-1, is GAGVSQTPSNKVTEKGKYVELRCDPISGHTALYWYRQSLGQGPEFLIYFQGTGAADDSGLPNDRFFAVRPEGSVSTLKIQRTERGDSAVYLCASSRQAGDEQFFGPGTRLTVL.

The sample holds one count of this clone. The genes are TRBV5-4 and TRBJ2-7; TRBD1 is a possible D gene (6 bases). Germline V gene lookup returns CDR1 SGHNT and CDR2 YYREEE (reference sequence). V was shortened by 4 bases and J by 5 bases, with 10 bases between the two germline ends. The CDR3 sequence is 12 residues long. The CDR3 is CASSPSGDEQYF. The DNA of the CDR3 is TGTGCCAGCAGCCCCTCAGGGGACGAGCAGTACTTC.

Of note for this clone: At the DNA level, this CDR3 is encoded by other sequences in the same sample as well. This CDR3 reads CAWSWDSTDTQYF. DNA for the CDR3: TGTGCCTGGAGTTGGGACAGCACAGATACGCAGTATTTT. J is TRBJ2-3 and V is TRBV30; D tentatively reads TRBD1 or TRBD2 (5 bases each). Germline CDR1 reads GTSNPN; CDR2 reads SVGIG (reference sequence). V dropped 2 bases and J dropped 0 bases, with 6 bases sitting between them. The CDR3 is 13 amino acids.